The rows below give T cell receptor beta chains drawn from one sample of a study of PD-1 blockade in classical Hodgkin lymphoma. Clones were read by immunoSEQ multiplex PCR, and TCRdb kept only the in-frame ones, dropping some. The data contain tens of thousands of clones, about nine tenths of them singletons. The sequencing here drew on peripheral blood mononuclear cells (PBMCs), taken at baseline. These receptors were obtained from a human donor with classical Hodgkin lymphoma. Each CDR3 is given with its conserved first and last residue. Fields, in order: CDR3 length, V gene, clone size, D gene, J gene, CDR3 DNA, CDR3 protein. D genes are given only for firm matches. Part of the rows lack a size; the others show once, few, many or a class for expanded clones.

>15|TRBV6-6|.|.|TRBJ1-5
TGTGCCAGCAGTTACGTCGTCGGTAGCAATCAGCCCCAGCATTTT
CASSYVVGSNQPQHF
>14|TRBV7-9|once|.|TRBJ1-1
TGTGCCAGCAGCTTGGTGGGGGGGAACACTGAAGCTTTCTTT
CASSLVGGNTEAFF
>14|TRBV19|.|TRBD2|TRBJ2-2
TGTGCCAGTAGTACAGGGACTACTGGCGGGGAGCTGTTTTTT
CASSTGTTGGELFF
>14|TRBV13|.|.|TRBJ2-1
TGTGCCAGCAGCATAGATAGCTCCTACAATGAGCAGTTCTTC
CASSIDSSYNEQFF
>15|TRBV2|.|TRBD1|TRBJ2-2
TGTGCCAGCAGTGTTTTGGGACAGGGTGCCGGGGAGCTGTTTTTT
CASSVLGQGAGELFF
>15|TRBV28|.|.|TRBJ2-5
TGTGCCAGCAGTCCCCACGGGGGCGACCAAGAGACCCAGTACTTC
CASSPHGGDQETQYF
>13|TRBV6-5|.|.|TRBJ2-7
TGTGCCAGCAGAGCAGGGGTCCCCTACGAGCAGTACTTC
CASRAGVPYEQYF
>11|TRBV14|.|.|TRBJ2-7
TGTGCCAGCAGCCATTCCTACGAGCAGTACTTC
CASSHSYEQYF
>15|TRBV2|.|.|TRBJ1-4
TGTGCCAGCAGTGAGGGGCAGGCAACTAATGAAAAACTGTTTTTT
CASSEGQATNEKLFF
>18|TRBV4-1|.|.|TRBJ1-4
TGCGCCAGCAGCCAAGATCTAGAACAAGGCACCTTAATGAGGAAACTGTTTTTT
CASSQDLEQGTLMRKLFF
>15|TRBV6-1|once|.|TRBJ2-7
TGTGCCAGCAGTGAAGCCACACCCGGTACCTACGAGCAGTACTTC
CASSEATPGTYEQYF
>13|TRBV10-3|.|.|TRBJ2-7
TGTGCCATCAGTGGTTTAGGGGCTTACGAGCAGTACTTC
CAISGLGAYEQYF
>14|TRBV28|.|.|TRBJ2-1
TGTGCCAGCAGTGGGGACGGCGCGTACAATGAGCAGTTCTTC
CASSGDGAYNEQFF
>14|TRBV19|.|.|TRBJ2-7
TGTGCCAGTTCCTTCAGGGGCGCTGTCAACGAGCAGTACTTC
CASSFRGAVNEQYF
>15|TRBV6-6|.|TRBD1|TRBJ2-1
TGTGCCAGCAGTTATGGGACAGGGGTTTATAATGAGCAGTTCTTC
CASSYGTGVYNEQFF
>13|TRBV19|.|.|TRBJ2-1
TGTGCCAGTAGGCTCCGGGGGTACGATGAGCAGTTCTTC
CASRLRGYDEQFF
>11|TRBV19|.|.|TRBJ2-1
TGTGCCAGTAGTGCCTCGGGTGAGCAGTTCTTC
CASSASGEQFF
>14|TRBV11-2|.|TRBD1|TRBJ2-5
TGTGCCAGCAGCTACCTCAGGGGGCAAGAGACCCAGTACTTC
CASSYLRGQETQYF
>13|TRBV7-6|.|.|TRBJ2-2
TGTGCCAGCAGCTACGACCCGGTCGGGGAGCTGTTTTTT
CASSYDPVGELFF
>12|TRBV15|.|.|TRBJ1-2
TGTGCCACCAGCAGAGATTACTCTGGCTACACCTTC
CATSRDYSGYTF
>15|TRBV28|.|.|TRBJ1-5
TGTGCCAGCAGTCCGTACTTTCAGGGAAATCAGCCCCAGCATTTT
CASSPYFQGNQPQHF
>16|TRBV30|.|TRBD1|TRBJ1-1
TGTGCCTGGAGTGTACAGGGGTGGGTTCTGAACACTGAAGCTTTCTTT
CAWSVQGWVLNTEAFF
>12|TRBV19|.|.|TRBJ1-1
TGTGCCAGTACTGGGACCCGCGCGCGAGCTTTCTTT
CASTGTRARAFF
>17|TRBV5-6|.|.|TRBJ1-4
TGTGCCAGCAGCTTTCAGGGTGAACAGGCGATTAATGAAAAACTGTTTTTT
CASSFQGEQAINEKLFF
>12|TRBV5-6|once|.|TRBJ2-3
TGTGCCAGCAGCCTGAGCACAGATACGCAGTATTTT
CASSLSTDTQYF
>12|TRBV28|.|.|TRBJ2-1
TGTGCCAGCAGTCCATTGGGCGGTGAGCAGTTCTTC
CASSPLGGEQFF